This T cell receptor beta chain is drawn from a study of T cells after yellow fever vaccination. At least ten counts were recorded for this clonotype. There are 16 residues in the CDR3. Germline values: CDR1 MGHRA, CDR2 YSYEKL. The V segment lost 3 bases and the J segment 6 bases; nucleotides outside the gene matches: 9. By 5'RACE template switching, TCR cDNA was produced, with a universal primer site and UMIs added in the process. TCRdb fed the 5' RACE reads into MiXCR, producing one record per CDR3 protein. The sample comprises nearly 45,000 distinct CDR3 sequences, 6.8% of which are singletons, and 15% rests with the top ten. Overall study results and limits: CD4 and CD8 compartments shared a small share of clonotypes, likely from convergent recombination.

This TCR derives from a young man who received the YFV17D yellow fever vaccine. The chain has TRBV4-1 and TRBJ2-5; TRBD2 matches 11 bases. The material sequenced was CD8+ T cells not binding an NS4B(214-222) dextramer, sorted from PBMCs, taken 45 days after the yellow fever booster vaccination. CDR3 protein: CASSQALAGGLKTQYF. In DNA, the CDR3 is TGCGCCAGCAGCCAGGCTTTAGCGGGAGGGCTTAAGACCCAGTACTTC.